The source of this TCR beta chain is a study of control samples from healthy donors and cancer patients. Sequencing was performed with immunoSEQ multiplex PCR; in TCRdb, only in-frame clones are kept and a portion is missing. The sample has roughly 83,000 clones, roughly four fifths seen once. This sequence was found in a woman between 55 and 75 years old in good health. Sequenced input: blood.

CDR3 protein: CASSGPQSYEQYF. The CDR3 nucleotides read TGTGCCAGCTCGGGACCCCAATCCTACGAGCAGTACTTC. The chain joins TRBV6-5 to TRBJ2-7; D possibly matches TRBD1 or TRBD2 (5 bases each). This CDR3 spans 13 amino acids. Germline V gene lookup returns CDR1 MNHEY and CDR2 SVGAGI. Trimming took off 8 bases at V and 1 base at J, with 12 bases between the two ends.